A single sample is the source of the 6 T cell receptor beta chains below, sequenced in a study of graft-versus-host responses after intestinal transplantation. Sequencing was performed with immunoSEQ multiplex PCR; in TCRdb, only in-frame clones are kept and a portion is missing. The table records some 1,600 clones, more than 85% of them present only once. The sample consisted of PBMCs, taken 8 days after intestinal transplant. The receptors here all came from a human patient who received an intestinal transplant, so some T cells may come from the graft donor.

This rearrangement joins TRBV27 to TRBJ2-1, with D tentatively TRBD2 (5 bases). The V end was cut by 6 bases, the J end by 2 bases, with 14 bases between. CDR1 is MNHEY and CDR2 is SMNVEV in the germline V gene (reference sequence). The CDR3 is made up of 15 amino acids. CDR3 in amino acids: CASSPGRLPYNEQFF. The CDR3 DNA reads as TGTGCCAGCAGCCCGGGAAGGCTACCCTACAATGAGCAGTTCTTC.

The chain carries TRBV18 and TRBJ1-6; 9 positions agree with TRBD1. Trimming took 4 bases from V and 10 from J; bases not matched to a gene: 2. Germline V gene lookup returns CDR1 KGHSH and CDR2 LQKENI. The CDR3 consists of 13 residues. The CDR3 sequence: CASSLDRGSPLHF. CDR3 DNA sequence: TGTGCCAGCTCACTGGACAGGGGATCACCCCTCCACTTT.

The chain employs TRBV6-1 and TRBJ1-2; no firm D call. Between the trimmed V and J ends, which lost 2 bases and 7 bases, there was a span of 14 bases. The CDR3 has 14 amino acids. The germline gives CDR1 MNHNS, CDR2 SASEGT. CDR3: CASSELRNRGGYTF. The CDR3 DNA is TGTGCCAGCAGTGAACTTAGGAACCGGGGTGGCTACACCTTC.

The genes are TRBV12-5 and TRBJ2-7; possibly TRBD1 or TRBD2 for D (5 bases each). Trimming pared 5 bases from V and 6 bases from J, leaving 14 bases between. The CDR3 spans 13 residues. Germline CDR1 is LGHNT and CDR2 is FRNRAP. The CDR3 protein is CASGTRSGGEQYF. The CDR3 DNA reads TGTGCTAGTGGTACCCGATCTGGGGGCGAGCAGTACTTC. Filled out from reference TRBV12-5 and TRBJ2-7, the complete variable domain reads DARVTQTPRHKVTEMGQEVTMRCQPILGHNTVFWYRQTMMQGLELLAYFRNRAPLDDSGMPKDRFSAEMPDATLATLKIQPSEPRDSAVYFCASGTRSGGEQYFGPGTRLTVT.

This clone appeared a few times. This rearrangement joins TRBV6-4 to TRBJ2-5; 11 bases match TRBD2. J gave up 1 base and V 4 bases, and 2 bases lay outside the gene matches. CDR1 and CDR2 (germline): MRHNA, SNTAGT. The CDR3 length is 15 residues. The DNA of the CDR3 is TGTGCCAGCAGTGTGACTAGCGGGGCCCAAGAGACCCAGTACTTC. This codes for CASSVTSGAQETQYF.

The genes are TRBV11-2 and TRBJ2-1, with 7 nucleotides matching TRBD1. The CDR3 has 16 amino acids. CDR1 is SGHAT, CDR2 FQNNGV, per germline. V lost 5 bases, J lost 4 bases, and 11 bases stayed unmatched. CDR3: CASSRGPGTVYNEQFF. The CDR3 nucleotides read TGTGCCAGCAGCCGGGGTCCCGGGACAGTATACAATGAGCAGTTCTTC.